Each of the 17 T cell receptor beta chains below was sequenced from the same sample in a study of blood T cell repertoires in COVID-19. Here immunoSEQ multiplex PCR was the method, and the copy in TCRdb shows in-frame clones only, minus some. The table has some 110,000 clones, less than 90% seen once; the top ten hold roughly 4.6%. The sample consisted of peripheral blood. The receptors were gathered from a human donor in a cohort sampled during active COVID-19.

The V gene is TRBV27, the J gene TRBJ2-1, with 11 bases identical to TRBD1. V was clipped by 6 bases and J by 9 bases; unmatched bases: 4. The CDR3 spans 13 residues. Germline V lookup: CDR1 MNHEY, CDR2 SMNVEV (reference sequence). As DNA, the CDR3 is TGTGCCAGCAGAGGGGGGACAGGGGGTGAGCAGTTCTTC. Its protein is CASRGGTGGEQFF.

The CDR3 spells CASSVGQTLANEKLFF. CDR3 in DNA: TGTGCCAGCAGCGTAGGACAGACTTTAGCTAATGAAAAACTGTTTTTT. The J gene is TRBJ1-4, the V gene TRBV9; a possible D gene is TRBD1 (5 bases). The V and J ends lost 0 bases and 3 bases respectively, with 12 bases between them. The CDR3 length is 16 residues. Germline CDR1 is SGDLS and CDR2 is YYNGEE.

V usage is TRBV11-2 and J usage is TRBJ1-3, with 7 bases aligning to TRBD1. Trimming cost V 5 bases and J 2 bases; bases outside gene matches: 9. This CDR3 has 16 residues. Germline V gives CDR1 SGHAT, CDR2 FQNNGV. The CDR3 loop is CASSPSRGPAGNTIYF. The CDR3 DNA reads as TGTGCCAGCAGCCCCTCGAGGGGGCCGGCTGGAAACACCATATATTTT.

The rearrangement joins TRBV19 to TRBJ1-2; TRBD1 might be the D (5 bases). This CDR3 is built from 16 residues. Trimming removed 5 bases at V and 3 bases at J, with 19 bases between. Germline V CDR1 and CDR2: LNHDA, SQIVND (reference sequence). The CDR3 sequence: CASSRRGTSRDYGYTF. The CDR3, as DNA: TGTGCCAGTAGTCGACGGGGGACCTCAAGGGACTATGGCTACACCTTC.

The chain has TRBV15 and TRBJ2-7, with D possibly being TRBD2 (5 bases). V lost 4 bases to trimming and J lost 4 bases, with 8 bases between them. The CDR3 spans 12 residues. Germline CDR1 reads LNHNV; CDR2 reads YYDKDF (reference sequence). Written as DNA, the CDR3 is TGTGCCACCAGCATACCGGGGTACGAGCAGTACTTC. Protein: CATSIPGYEQYF.

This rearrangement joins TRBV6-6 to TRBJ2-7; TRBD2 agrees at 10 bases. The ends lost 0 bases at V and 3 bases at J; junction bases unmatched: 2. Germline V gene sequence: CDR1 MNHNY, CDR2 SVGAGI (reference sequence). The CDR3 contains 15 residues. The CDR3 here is CASSYSSGGVYEQYF. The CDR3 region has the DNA TGTGCCAGCAGTTACTCAAGCGGGGGGGTCTACGAGCAGTACTTC.

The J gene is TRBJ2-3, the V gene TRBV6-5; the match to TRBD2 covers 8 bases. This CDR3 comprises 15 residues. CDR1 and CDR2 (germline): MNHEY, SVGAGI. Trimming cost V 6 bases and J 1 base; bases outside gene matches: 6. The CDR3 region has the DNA TGTGCCAGCAGGGCGGGAGCGGGGGGCACAGATACGCAGTATTTT. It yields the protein CASRAGAGGTDTQYF.

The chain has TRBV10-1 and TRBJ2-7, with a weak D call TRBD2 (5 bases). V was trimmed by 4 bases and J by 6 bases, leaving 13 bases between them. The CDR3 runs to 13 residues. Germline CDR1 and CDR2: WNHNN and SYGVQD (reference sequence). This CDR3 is CASSGTRMGEQYF. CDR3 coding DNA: TGCGCCAGCAGTGGCACTAGGATGGGCGAGCAGTACTTC.

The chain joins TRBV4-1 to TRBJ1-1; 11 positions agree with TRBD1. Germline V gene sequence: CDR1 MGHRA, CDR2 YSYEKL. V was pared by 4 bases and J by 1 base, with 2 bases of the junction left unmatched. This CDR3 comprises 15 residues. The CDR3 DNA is TGCGCCAGCAGCCGCGGACAGGGGGCGAACACTGAAGCTTTCTTT. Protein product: CASSRGQGANTEAFF.

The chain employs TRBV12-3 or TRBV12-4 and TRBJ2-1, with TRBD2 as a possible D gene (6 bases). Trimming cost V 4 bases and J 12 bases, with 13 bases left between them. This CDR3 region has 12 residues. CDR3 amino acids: CASSWGRYGQFF. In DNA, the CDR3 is TGTGCCAGCAGTTGGGGGAGGTATGGGCAGTTCTTC.

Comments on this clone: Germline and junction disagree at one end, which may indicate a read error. This CDR3 is CASSSTGGSGELFF. The CDR3 DNA is TGTGCTAGCAGCTCCACGGGGGGTTCCGGGGAGCTGTTTTTT. J is TRBJ2-2 and V is TRBV7-7; 7 bases line up with TRBD2. CDR3 length: 14 amino acids. The V gene's germline CDR1 is SSHAT and CDR2 FNYEAQ (reference sequence).

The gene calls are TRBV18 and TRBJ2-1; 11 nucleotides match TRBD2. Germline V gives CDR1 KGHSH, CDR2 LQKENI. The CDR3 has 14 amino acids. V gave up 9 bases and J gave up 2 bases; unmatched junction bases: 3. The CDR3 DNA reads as TGTGCCAGGATAGCGGGAGGGCCCTACAATGAGCAGTTCTTC. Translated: CARIAGGPYNEQFF.

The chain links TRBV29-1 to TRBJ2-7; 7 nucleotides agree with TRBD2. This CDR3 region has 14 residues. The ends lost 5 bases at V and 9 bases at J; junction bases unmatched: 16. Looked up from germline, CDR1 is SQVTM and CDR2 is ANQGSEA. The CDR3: CSVQGLGGSKVQYF. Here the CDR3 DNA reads TGCAGCGTTCAGGGTCTGGGCGGGAGTAAGGTGCAGTACTTC.

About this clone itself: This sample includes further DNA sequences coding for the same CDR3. The CDR3 spells CASSSGYEQYF. CDR3 DNA: TGTGCCAGCAGTTCGGGCTACGAGCAGTACTTC. This sequence joins TRBV12-3 or TRBV12-4 and TRBJ2-7; no clear D gene. This CDR3 has 11 amino acids. V lost 4 bases and J 3 bases, leaving 4 bases between the germline ends.

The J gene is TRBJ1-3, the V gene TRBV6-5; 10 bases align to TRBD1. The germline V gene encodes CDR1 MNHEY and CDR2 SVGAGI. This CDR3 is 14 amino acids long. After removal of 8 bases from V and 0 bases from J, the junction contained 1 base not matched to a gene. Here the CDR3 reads CASGTGVSGNTIYF. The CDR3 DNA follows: TGTGCCAGCGGGACAGGGGTCTCTGGAAACACCATATATTTT.

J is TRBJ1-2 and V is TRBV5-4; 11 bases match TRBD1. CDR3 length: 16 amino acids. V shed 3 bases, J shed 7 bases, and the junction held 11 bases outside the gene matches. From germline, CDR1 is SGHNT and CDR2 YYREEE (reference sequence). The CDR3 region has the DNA TGTGCCAGCAGCTCGGGTTCAGGACAGGGGGCGGGTGGCTACACCTTC. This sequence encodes CASSSGSGQGAGGYTF.

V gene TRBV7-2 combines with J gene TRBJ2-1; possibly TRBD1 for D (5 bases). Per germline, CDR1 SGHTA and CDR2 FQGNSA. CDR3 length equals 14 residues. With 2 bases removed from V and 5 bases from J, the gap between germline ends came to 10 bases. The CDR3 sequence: CASSLSRVDNEQFF. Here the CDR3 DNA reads TGTGCCAGCAGCTTAAGCAGGGTCGACAATGAGCAGTTCTTC.